Sequencing of this T cell receptor beta chain was carried out in a study of OX40 agonist ivuxolimab in advanced cancers. The germline gives CDR1 MNHNY, CDR2 SVGAGI (reference sequence). Trimming removed 6 bases at V and 2 bases at J, with 17 bases between. The CDR3 covers 15 residues. Some clones are missing from TCRdb's copy, which holds only in-frame ones; the method was immunoSEQ multiplex PCR. The sample lists approximately 69,000 clones; about three quarters were seen once. The chain links TRBV6-6 to TRBJ2-7; no clear D gene. Sequenced material: CD4+ or CD8+ T cells sorted from blood, taken in a trial of the OX40 agonist ivuxolimab. This clonotype originated in an adult with an advanced solid tumor such as melanoma, head and neck, liver or kidney cancer. Here the CDR3 DNA reads TGTGCCAGCAGCCCTGTCCCGGGCCCTCCCTACGAGCAGTACTTC. Translation: CASSPVPGPPYEQYF.